This T cell receptor beta chain was obtained from a study of CD8 T cells in Susac syndrome. Notes on the study in general: As the study acknowledged, the number of individuals in its TCR sequencing and HLA analysis was relatively small.

A quantity of about 0.5 to 1 ug RNA underwent reverse transcription using random hexamers. TCRdb reanalysed the immunoSEQ multiplex PCR reads using MiXCR and keeps one entry per CDR3 protein. The sample includes 250,000 to 300,000 distinct CDR3 sequences, over 75% of them seen just once. The CDR3 has 15 amino acids. V gave up 3 bases and J gave up 2 bases, with 10 bases separating them. Germline V gene sequence: CDR1 ENHRY, CDR2 SYGVKD. Notes on this clonotype: Its antigen remains unknown.

The receptor's source is a human donor with multiple sclerosis. Sequenced: CD8+ T cells from PBMCs. The chain is built from TRBV10-3 and TRBJ2-2; D unclear. This CDR3 reads CAISDYLHNTGELFF. In DNA, the CDR3 is TGTGCCATCAGTGACTACCTACACAACACCGGGGAGCTGTTTTTT.